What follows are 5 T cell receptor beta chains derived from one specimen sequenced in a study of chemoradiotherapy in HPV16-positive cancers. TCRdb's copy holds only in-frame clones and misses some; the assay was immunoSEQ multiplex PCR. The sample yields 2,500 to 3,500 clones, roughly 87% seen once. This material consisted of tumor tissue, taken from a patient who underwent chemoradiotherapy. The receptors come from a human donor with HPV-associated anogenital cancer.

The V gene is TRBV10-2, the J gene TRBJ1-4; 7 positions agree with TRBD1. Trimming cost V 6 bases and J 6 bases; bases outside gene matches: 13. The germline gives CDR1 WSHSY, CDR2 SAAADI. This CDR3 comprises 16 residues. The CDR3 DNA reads TGCGCCAGCAGGCCAAGGGAGGGGGCTATTGATGAAAAACTGTTTTTT. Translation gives CASRPREGAIDEKLFF.

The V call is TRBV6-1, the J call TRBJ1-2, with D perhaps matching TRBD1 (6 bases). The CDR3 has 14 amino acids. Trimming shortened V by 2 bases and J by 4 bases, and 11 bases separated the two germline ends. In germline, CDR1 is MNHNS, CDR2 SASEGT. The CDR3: CASSEYPQGYGYTF. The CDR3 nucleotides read TGTGCCAGCAGTGAATACCCACAGGGCTATGGCTACACCTTC.

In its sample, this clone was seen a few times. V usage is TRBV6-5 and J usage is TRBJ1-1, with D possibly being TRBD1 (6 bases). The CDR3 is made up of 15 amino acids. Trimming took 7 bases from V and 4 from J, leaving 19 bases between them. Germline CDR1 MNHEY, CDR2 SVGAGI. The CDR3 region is CASILVRGGTTEAFF. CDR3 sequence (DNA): TGTGCCAGCATCCTCGTGCGCGGGGGCACCACTGAAGCTTTCTTT.

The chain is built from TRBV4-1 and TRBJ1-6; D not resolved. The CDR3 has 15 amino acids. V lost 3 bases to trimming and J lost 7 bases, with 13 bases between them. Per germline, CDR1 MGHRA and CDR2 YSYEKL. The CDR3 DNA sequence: TGCGCCAGCAGCCAGATGGAGGCTACAAATTCACCCCTCCACTTT. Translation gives CASSQMEATNSPLHF.

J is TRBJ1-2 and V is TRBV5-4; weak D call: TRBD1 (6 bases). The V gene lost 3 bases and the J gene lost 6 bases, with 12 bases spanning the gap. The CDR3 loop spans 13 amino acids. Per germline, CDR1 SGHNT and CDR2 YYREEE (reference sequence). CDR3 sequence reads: CASSSQGFDGYTF. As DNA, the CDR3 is TGTGCCAGCAGCTCCCAGGGGTTCGATGGCTACACCTTC.